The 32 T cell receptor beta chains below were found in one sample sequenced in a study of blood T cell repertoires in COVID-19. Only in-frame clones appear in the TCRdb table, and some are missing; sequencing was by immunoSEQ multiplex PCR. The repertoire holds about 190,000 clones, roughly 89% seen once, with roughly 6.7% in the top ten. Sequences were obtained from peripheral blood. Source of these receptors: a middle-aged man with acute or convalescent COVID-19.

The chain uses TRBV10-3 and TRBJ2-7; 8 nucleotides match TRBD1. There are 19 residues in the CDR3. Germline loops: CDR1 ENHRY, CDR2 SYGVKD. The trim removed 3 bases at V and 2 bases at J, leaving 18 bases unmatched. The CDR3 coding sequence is TGTGCCATCAGTGATCGGGGTTTTGCAGGGGGCGTTATCCCCTACGAGCAGTACTTC. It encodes CAISDRGFAGGVIPYEQYF.

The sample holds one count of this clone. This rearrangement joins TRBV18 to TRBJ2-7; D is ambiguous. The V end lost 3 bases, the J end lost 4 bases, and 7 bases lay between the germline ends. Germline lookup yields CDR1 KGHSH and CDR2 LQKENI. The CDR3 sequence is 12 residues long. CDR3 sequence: CASSPGNYEQYF. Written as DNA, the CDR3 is TGTGCCAGCTCACCGGGCAATTACGAGCAGTACTTC.

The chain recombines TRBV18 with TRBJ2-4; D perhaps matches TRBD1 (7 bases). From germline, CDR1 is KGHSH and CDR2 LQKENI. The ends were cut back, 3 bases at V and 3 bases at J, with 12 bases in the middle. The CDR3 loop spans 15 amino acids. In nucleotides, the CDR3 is TGTGCCAGCTCACCTTCGGGGGACAGCAAAAACATTCAGTACTTC. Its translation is CASSPSGDSKNIQYF.

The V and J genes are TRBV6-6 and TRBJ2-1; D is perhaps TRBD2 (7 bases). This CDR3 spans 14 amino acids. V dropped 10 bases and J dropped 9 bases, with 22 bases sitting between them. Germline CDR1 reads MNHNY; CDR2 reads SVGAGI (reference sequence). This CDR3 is CATSRPGGEGEQFF. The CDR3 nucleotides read TGTGCCACCTCCCGCCCGGGGGGCGAGGGTGAGCAGTTCTTC.

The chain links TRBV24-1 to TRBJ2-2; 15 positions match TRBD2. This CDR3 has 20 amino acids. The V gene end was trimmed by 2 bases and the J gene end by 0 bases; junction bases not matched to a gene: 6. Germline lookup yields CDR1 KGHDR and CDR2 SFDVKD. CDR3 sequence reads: CATSDSPGTSGGSNTGELFF. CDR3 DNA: TGTGCCACCAGTGATTCCCCCGGGACTAGCGGGGGGTCGAACACCGGGGAGCTGTTTTTT.

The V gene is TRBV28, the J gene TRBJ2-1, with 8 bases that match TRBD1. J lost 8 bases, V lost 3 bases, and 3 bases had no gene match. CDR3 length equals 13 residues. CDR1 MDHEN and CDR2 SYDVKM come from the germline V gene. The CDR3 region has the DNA TGTGCCAGCAGTTTTGGACAGGGCGATGAGCAGTTCTTC. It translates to CASSFGQGDEQFF. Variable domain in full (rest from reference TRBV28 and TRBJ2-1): DVKVTQSSRYLVKRTGEKVFLECVQDMDHENMFWYRQDPGLGLRLIYFSYDVKMKEKGDIPEGYSVSREKKERFSLILESASTNQTSMYLCASSFGQGDEQFFGPGTRLTVL.

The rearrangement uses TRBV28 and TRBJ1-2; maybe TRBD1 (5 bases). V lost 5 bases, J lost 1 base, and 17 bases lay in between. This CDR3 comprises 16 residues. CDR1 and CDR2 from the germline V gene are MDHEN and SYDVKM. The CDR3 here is CASSPGAVNLNYGYTF. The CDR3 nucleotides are TGTGCCAGCAGTCCTGGGGCAGTGAACCTTAACTATGGCTACACCTTC.

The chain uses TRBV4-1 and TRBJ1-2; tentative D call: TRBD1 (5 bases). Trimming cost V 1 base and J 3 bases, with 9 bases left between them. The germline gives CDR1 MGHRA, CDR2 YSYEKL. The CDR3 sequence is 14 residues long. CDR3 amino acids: CASSQAGGDYGYTF. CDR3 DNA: TGCGCCAGCAGCCAAGCCGGGGGGGACTATGGCTACACCTTC.

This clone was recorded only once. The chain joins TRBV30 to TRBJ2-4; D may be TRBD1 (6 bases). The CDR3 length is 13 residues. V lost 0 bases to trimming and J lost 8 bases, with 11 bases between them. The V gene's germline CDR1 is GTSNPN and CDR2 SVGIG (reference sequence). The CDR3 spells CAWSVGGSDIQYF. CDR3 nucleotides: TGTGCCTGGAGTGTTGGGGGCTCGGACATTCAGTACTTC.

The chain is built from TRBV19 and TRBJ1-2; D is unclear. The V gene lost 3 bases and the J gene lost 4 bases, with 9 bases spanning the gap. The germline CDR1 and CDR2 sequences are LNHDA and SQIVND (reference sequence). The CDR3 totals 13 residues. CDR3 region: CASSIELAYGYTF. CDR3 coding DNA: TGTGCCAGTAGTATTGAACTAGCCTATGGCTACACCTTC.

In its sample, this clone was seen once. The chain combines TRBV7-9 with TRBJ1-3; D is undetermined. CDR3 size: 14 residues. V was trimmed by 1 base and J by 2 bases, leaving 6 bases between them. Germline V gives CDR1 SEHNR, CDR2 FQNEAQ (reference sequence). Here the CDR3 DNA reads TGTGCCAGCAGCTTAGACTTAACTGGAAACACCATATATTTT. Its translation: CASSLDLTGNTIYF.

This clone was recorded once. The CDR3 reads CAISDLQGDRRGSYGYTF. The CDR3 coding sequence is TGTGCCATCAGTGACTTACAGGGGGATCGCCGAGGGAGCTATGGCTACACCTTC. J is TRBJ1-2 and V is TRBV10-3; 8 positions agree with TRBD1. This CDR3 contains 18 residues. CDR1 and CDR2 from the germline V gene are ENHRY and SYGVKD. Trimming at V came to 3 bases and at J to 4 bases, leaving 16 bases not matched to a gene.

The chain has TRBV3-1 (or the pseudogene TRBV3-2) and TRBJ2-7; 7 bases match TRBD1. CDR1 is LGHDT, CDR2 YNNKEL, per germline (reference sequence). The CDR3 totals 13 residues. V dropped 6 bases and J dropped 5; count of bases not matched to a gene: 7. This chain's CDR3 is CASRSGGVNEQYF. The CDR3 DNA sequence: TGTGCCAGCAGGTCAGGGGGAGTAAACGAGCAGTACTTC.

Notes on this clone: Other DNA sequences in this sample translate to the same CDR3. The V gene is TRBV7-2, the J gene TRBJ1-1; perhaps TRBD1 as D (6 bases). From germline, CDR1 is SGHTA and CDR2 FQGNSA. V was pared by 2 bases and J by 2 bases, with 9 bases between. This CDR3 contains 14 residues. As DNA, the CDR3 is TGTGCCAGCAGCTTATTAGGGGGAAACACTGAAGCTTTCTTT. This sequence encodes CASSLLGGNTEAFF.

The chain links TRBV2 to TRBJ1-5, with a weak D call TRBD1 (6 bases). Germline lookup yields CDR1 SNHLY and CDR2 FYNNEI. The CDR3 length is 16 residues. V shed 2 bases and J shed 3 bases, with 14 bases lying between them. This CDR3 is CASSESRGAYNQPQHF. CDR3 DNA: TGTGCCAGCAGTGAATCGCGGGGGGCATACAATCAGCCCCAGCATTTT.

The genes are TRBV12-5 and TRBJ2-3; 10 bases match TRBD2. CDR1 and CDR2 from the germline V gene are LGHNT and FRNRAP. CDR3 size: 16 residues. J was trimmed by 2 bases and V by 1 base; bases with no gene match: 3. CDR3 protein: CASGLGSGGATDTQYF. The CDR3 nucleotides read TGTGCTAGTGGTTTGGGGAGCGGGGGGGCCACAGATACGCAGTATTTT. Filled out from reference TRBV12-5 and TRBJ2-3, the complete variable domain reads DARVTQTPRHKVTEMGQEVTMRCQPILGHNTVFWYRQTMMQGLELLAYFRNRAPLDDSGMPKDRFSAEMPDATLATLKIQPSEPRDSAVYFCASGLGSGGATDTQYFGPGTRLTVL.

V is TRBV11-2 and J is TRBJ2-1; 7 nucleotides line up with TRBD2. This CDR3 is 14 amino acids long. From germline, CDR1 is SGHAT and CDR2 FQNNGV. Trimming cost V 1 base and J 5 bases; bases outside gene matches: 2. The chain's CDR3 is CASSLVLAHNEQFF. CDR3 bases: TGTGCCAGCAGCTTAGTACTAGCGCACAATGAGCAGTTCTTC.

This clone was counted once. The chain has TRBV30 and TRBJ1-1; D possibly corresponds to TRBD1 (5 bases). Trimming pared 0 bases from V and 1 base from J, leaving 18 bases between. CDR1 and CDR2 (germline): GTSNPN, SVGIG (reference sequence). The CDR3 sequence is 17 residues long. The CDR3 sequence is CAWSVRGSGFGNTEAFF. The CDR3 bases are TGTGCCTGGAGTGTACGGGGGAGTGGTTTCGGGAACACTGAAGCTTTCTTT.

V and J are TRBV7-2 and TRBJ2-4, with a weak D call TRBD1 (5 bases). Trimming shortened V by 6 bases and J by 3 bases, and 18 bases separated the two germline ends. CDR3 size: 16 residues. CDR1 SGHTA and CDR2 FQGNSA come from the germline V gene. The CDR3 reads CASSHHQEGVKNIQYF. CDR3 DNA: TGTGCCAGCAGTCATCATCAGGAAGGGGTCAAAAACATTCAGTACTTC. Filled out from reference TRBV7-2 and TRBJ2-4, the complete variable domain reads GAGVSQSPSNKVTEKGKDVELRCDPISGHTALYWYRQSLGQGLEFLIYFQGNSAPDKSGLPSDRFSAERTGGSVSTLTIQRTQQEDSAVYLCASSHHQEGVKNIQYFGAGTRLSVL.

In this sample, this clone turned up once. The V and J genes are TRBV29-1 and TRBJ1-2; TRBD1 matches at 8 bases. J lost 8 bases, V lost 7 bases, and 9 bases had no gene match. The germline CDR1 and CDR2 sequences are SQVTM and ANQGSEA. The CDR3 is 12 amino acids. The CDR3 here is CSDAQGAGGYTF. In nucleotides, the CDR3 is TGCAGCGATGCCCAGGGGGCGGGCGGCTACACCTTC.

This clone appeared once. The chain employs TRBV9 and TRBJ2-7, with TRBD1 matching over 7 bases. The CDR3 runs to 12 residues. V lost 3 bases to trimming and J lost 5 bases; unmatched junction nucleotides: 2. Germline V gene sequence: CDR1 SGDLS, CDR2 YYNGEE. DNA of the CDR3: TGTGCCAGCAGCGCTGACAGGGACGAGCAGTACTTC. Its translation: CASSADRDEQYF.

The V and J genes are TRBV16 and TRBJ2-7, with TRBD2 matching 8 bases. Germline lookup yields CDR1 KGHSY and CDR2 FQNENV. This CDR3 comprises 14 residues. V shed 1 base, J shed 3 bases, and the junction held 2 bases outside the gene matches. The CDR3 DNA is TGTGCCAGCAGCCAATACCGGGGGGGCTACGAGCAGTACTTC. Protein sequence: CASSQYRGGYEQYF.

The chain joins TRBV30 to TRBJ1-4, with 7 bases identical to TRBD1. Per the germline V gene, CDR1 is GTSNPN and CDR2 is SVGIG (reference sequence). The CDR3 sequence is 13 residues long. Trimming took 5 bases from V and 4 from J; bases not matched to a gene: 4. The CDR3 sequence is CAWGTERNEKLFF. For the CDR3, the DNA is TGTGCCTGGGGGACAGAGCGTAATGAAAAACTGTTTTTT.

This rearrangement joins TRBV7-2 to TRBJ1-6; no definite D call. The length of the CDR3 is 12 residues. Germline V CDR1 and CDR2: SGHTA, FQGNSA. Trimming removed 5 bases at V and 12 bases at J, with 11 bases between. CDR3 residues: CASSPASVPLHF. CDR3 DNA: TGTGCCAGCAGCCCCGCATCGGTACCCCTCCACTTT.

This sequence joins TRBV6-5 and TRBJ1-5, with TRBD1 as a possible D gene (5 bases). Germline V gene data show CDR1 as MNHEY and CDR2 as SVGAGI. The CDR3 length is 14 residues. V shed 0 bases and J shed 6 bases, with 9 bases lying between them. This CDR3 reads CASSYSGGVQPQHF. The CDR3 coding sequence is TGTGCCAGCAGTTACTCGGGGGGTGTTCAGCCCCAGCATTTT.

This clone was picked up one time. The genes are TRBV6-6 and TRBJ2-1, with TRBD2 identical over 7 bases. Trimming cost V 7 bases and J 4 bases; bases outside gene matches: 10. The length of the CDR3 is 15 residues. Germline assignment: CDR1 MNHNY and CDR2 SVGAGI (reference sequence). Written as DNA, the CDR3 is TGTGCCAGCACCCTTCTCGGGACTACTTACAATGAGCAGTTCTTC. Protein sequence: CASTLLGTTYNEQFF.

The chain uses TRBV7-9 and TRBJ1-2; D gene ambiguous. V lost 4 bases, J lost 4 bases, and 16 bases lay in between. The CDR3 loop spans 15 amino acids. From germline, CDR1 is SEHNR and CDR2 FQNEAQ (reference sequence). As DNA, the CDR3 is TGTGCCAGCAGCTCTTCAGTCATGGAGGGCTATGGCTACACCTTC. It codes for CASSSSVMEGYGYTF.

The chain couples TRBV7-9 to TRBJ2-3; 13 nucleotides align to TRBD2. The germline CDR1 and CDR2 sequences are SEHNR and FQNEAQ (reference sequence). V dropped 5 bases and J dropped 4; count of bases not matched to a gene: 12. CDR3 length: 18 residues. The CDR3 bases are TGTGCCAGCAGCCCCTACCTCGGACTAGCGGGGGAACCAGATACGCAGTATTTT. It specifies CASSPYLGLAGEPDTQYF.

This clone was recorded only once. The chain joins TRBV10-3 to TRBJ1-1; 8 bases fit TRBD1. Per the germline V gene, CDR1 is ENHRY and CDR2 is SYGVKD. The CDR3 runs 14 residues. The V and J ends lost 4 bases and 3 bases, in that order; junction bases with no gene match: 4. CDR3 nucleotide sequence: TGTGCCATCAGTGCTGGACAGGGCCACACTGAAGCTTTCTTT. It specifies CAISAGQGHTEAFF.

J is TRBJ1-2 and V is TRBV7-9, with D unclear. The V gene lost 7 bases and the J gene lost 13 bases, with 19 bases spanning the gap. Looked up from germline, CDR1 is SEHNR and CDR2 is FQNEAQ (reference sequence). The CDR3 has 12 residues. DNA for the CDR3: TGTGCCAGCACCGCTATTTGGCAGCAGCGCACCTTC. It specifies CASTAIWQQRTF.

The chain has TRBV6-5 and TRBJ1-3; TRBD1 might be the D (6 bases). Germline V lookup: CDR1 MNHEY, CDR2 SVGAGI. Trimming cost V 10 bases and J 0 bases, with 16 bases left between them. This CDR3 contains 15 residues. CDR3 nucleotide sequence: TGTGCCACGCGTACAGTAGGGGGCTCTGGAAACACCATATATTTT. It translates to CATRTVGGSGNTIYF.

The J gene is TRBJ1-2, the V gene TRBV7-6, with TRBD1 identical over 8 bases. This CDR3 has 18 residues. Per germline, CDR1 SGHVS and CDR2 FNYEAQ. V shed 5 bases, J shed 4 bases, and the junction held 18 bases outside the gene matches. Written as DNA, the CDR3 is TGTGCCAGCAGCCCCGGTCAATTAGGGACAGGAAATTTCTATGGCTACACCTTC. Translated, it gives CASSPGQLGTGNFYGYTF.